Listed below are T cell receptor beta chains from one sample, sequenced in a study of vaccination and CD4 T cells after COVID-19. For these receptors, no antigen is known. TCRdb reprocessed the PCR reads with MiXCR, giving one entry per CDR3 protein. The repertoire holds just under 20,000 distinct CDR3 sequences, 40% seen once, with 9% in the top ten. The source material was CD4+ T cells from blood, cultured in vitro, sampled after SARS-CoV-2 vaccination. The receptors here all came from a human donor who had recovered from COVID-19. Both conserved end residues are part of each CDR3. For some rows the clone size is stated as once, few or many, or as a class when expanded; others skip it.

clone_size	v_call	j_call	cdr3_aa
few	TRBV19	TRBJ1-5	CASSIQAAWYSNQPQHF
NA	TRBV29-1	TRBJ2-2	CSVVWGRDTGELFF
few	TRBV29-1	TRBJ1-1	CSGGQSNTEAFF
NA	TRBV7-9	TRBJ2-5	CASSLVMSDQETQYF
NA	TRBV6-5	TRBJ2-7	CASSYTGRSYEQYF
few	TRBV27	TRBJ1-3	CASSPTGVSGNTIYF
few	TRBV6-1	TRBJ2-7	CASSVVEQYF
NA	TRBV6-1	TRBJ1-1	CASSPPGGYTEAFF
NA	TRBV20-1	TRBJ1-1	CSAPRGRGMNTEAFF
few	TRBV6-1	TRBJ1-2	CAIRTVSYGYTF
NA	TRBV20-1	TRBJ2-2	CSARPPYGGGDTGELFF
NA	TRBV28	TRBJ1-5	CASSKDRGYQPQHF
NA	TRBV7-2	TRBJ2-3	CASSFGQGRVDTQYF
NA	TRBV20-1	TRBJ1-3	CSARDLSRATGNTIYF
NA	TRBV4-1	TRBJ2-5	CASSPATTGTGETQYF
NA	TRBV5-5	TRBJ1-4	CASSFRGATNEKLFF
NA	TRBV4-2	TRBJ1-5	CASRLGQGSDQPQHF
NA	TRBV20-1	TRBJ2-3	CSASFQGIRNTQYF
NA	TRBV7-9	TRBJ2-2	CASSSLAGVNTGELFF
few	TRBV20-1	TRBJ1-6	CSAREGGGFGAGSPLHF
NA	TRBV20-1	TRBJ2-3	CSAEPGHQRGLTDTQYF
few	TRBV7-9	TRBJ1-2	CASSGLERRDGYTF
NA	TRBV6-2/TRBV6-3	TRBJ2-1	CASSYSPPGLAGGPGDEQFF
NA	TRBV5-1	TRBJ1-2	CASSLNGRGHYGYTF
NA	TRBV20-1	TRBJ1-2	CSAESGQIYGYTF
NA	TRBV5-1	TRBJ2-7	CASSLASSGVGWDEQYF
few	TRBV5-1	TRBJ1-2	CASSLEDAGRPYGYTF
NA	TRBV20-1	TRBJ2-7	CSARALRDKGSYEQYF
NA	TRBV11-2	TRBJ2-5	CASSLESFGRGREETQYF